This T cell receptor beta chain emerged from a study of neurological immune-mediated disorders. The unsorted libraries originated from 2 million PBMCs that had been stored at -80 C. Study conclusions and caveats: TCR-beta repertoires seemed private in all groups, with no expanded CDR3 amino acid sequences shared.

It was by 5'RACE with 10-nucleotide random UMIs that the cDNA was made. Sequencing runs each yielded over 180 million TCR-beta sequences from 15-18 subjects. TCRdb reprocessed the 5' RACE reads with MiXCR, giving one entry per CDR3 protein. The table has around 48,000 distinct CDR3 sequences, 10% seen once. This clonotype was seen ten or more times. Its target is unknown. Trimming removed 2 bases from V and 2 bases from J, with 12 bases in between. Germline V CDR1 and CDR2: SGHVS, FQNEAQ. This CDR3 contains 16 residues. Sequencing was carried out using PBMCs. This clonotype was sampled from a woman aged 35 to 49 with HTLV-1-associated myelopathy (HAM/TSP). The chain uses TRBV7-8 and TRBJ1-4; no definite D call. CDR3 in DNA: TGTGCCAGCAGCTTACGTAGGGTGGCTACTAATGAAAAACTGTTTTTT. It translates to CASSLRRVATNEKLFF.